Following are 9 T cell receptor beta chains from one sample sequenced in a study of T cells in Graves' hyperthyroidism and ophthalmopathy. Authors of the study amplified TCR beta CDR3 regions from RNA transcripts. RT-PCR in the first round (using the HTBI primer set) targeted the TCR CDR3. One entry per CDR3 protein results from TCRdb running MiXCR on the multiplex PCR reads. The sample shows about 410,000 distinct CDR3 sequences, about 15% of them seen only once. The specimen was blood. These receptors were obtained from a man aged 18 to 35 with Graves' ophthalmopathy.

Remarks on this clonotype: This clone may be a read error of a much larger clone one base away. The V call is TRBV7-6, the J call TRBJ2-5, with TRBD2 identical over 7 bases. Near its end, the DNA agrees better with TRBJ2-1, so the J call may be wrong. Germline-derived CDR1 and CDR2 are SGHVS and FNYEAQ. CDR3 length equals 14 residues. The CDR3 is CASMASGYQETQFF. As DNA, the CDR3 is TGTGCCAGCATGGCTAGCGGTTACCAAGAGACCCAGTTCTTC.

This clonotype was counted many times. This chain connects TRBV11-3 to TRBJ1-4, with no clear D. Germline CDR1 is SGHNT and CDR2 is YENEEA. This CDR3 has 15 amino acids. V was pared by 1 base and J by 8 bases, with 14 bases between. The CDR3 protein is CASSLGGEVWEKLFF. The DNA of the CDR3 is TGTGCCAGCAGCTTAGGCGGGGAAGTATGGGAAAAACTGTTTTTT. Full variable domain (remainder filled in from reference TRBV11-3 and TRBJ1-4): EAGVVQSPRYKIIEKKQPVAFWCNPISGHNTLYWYLQNLGQGPELLIRYENEEAVDDSQLPKDRFSAERLKGVDSTLKIQPAELGDSAVYLCASSLGGEVWEKLFFGSGTQLSVL.

At least ten counts were recorded for this clonotype. The chain combines TRBV20-1 with TRBJ1-5; D may be TRBD1 (6 bases). Germline V lookup: CDR1 DFQATT, CDR2 SNEGSKA (reference sequence). V gave up 5 bases and J gave up 0 bases, with 17 bases separating them. CDR3 length: 16 residues. The CDR3 nucleotides are TGCAGTGCTCTGGGGACACGTAGCGATAGCAATCAGCCCCAGCATTTT. Amino acid sequence: CSALGTRSDSNQPQHF.

The chain couples TRBV11-3 to TRBJ1-4, with no clear D. Per germline, CDR1 SGHNT and CDR2 YENEEA. The CDR3 spans 16 residues. Trimming shortened V by 9 bases and J by 3 bases, and 20 bases separated the two germline ends. CDR3 bases: TGTGCCAGTAGTTCACCCCGCCCGGCGGCTAATGAAAAACTGTTTTTT. Protein: CASSSPRPAANEKLFF. Full variable domain (remainder filled in from reference TRBV11-3 and TRBJ1-4): EAGVVQSPRYKIIEKKQPVAFWCNPISGHNTLYWYLQNLGQGPELLIRYENEEAVDDSQLPKDRFSAERLKGVDSTLKIQPAELGDSAVYLCASSSPRPAANEKLFFGSGTQLSVL.

Only a few counts were recorded for this clonotype. V usage is TRBV6-2 or TRBV6-3 and J usage is TRBJ2-3, with 9 bases that match TRBD2. CDR1 and CDR2 (germline): MNHEY, SVGEGT. This CDR3 spans 17 amino acids. The V gene end was trimmed by 0 bases and the J gene end by 4 bases; junction bases not matched to a gene: 8. In DNA form, the CDR3 reads TGTGCCAGCAGTTACTCTCGGGGCGGGGGGGCCGCAGATACGCAGTATTTT. Translating gives CASSYSRGGGAADTQYF.

This clonotype was detected ten times or more. The chain recombines TRBV9 with TRBJ2-1, with a possible D match to TRBD2 (7 bases). Germline V gene lookup returns CDR1 SGDLS and CDR2 YYNGEE. The length of the CDR3 is 13 residues. The germline V and J ends were trimmed by 3 bases and 6 bases, with 10 bases remaining between them. In DNA, the CDR3 is TGTGCCAGCAGCGAGGGGGGGCGCAATGAGCAGTTCTTC. Translation gives CASSEGGRNEQFF.

This clonotype was seen repeatedly, ten times or more. This chain connects TRBV9 to TRBJ2-7, with D perhaps TRBD2 (5 bases). CDR1 SGDLS and CDR2 YYNGEE come from the germline V gene. This CDR3 spans 13 amino acids. Trimming cost V 4 bases and J 4 bases, with 12 bases left between them. The CDR3 nucleotides are TGTGCCAGCAGCCCCCGGGATAGGTACGAGCAGTACTTC. Translation gives CASSPRDRYEQYF.

The sample holds many counts of this clonotype. The chain employs TRBV3-1 and TRBJ2-5; D possibly corresponds to TRBD2 (6 bases). The CDR3 has 15 residues. V shed 6 bases and J shed 4 bases, with 18 bases lying between them. CDR1 and CDR2 from the germline V gene are LGHDT and YNNKEL (reference sequence). CDR3 DNA: TGTGCCAGCAGTTTATCGCCGGGACTCCCAGAGACCCAGTACTTC. Its protein is CASSLSPGLPETQYF.

Ten or more counts support this clonotype. The rearrangement links TRBV3-1 to TRBJ1-6; D call uncertain. The germline gives CDR1 LGHDT, CDR2 YNNKEL (reference sequence). Trimming took off 1 base at V and 4 bases at J, with 14 bases between the two ends. This CDR3 comprises 17 residues. CDR3 loop: CASSQVGGRLYNSPLHF. The CDR3 DNA sequence: TGTGCCAGCAGCCAAGTCGGCGGGCGACTTTATAATTCACCCCTCCACTTT.